A single sample gave rise to the 16 T cell receptor beta chains below, sequenced in a study of persistence of HIV-infected CD4 T cells. For these receptors, no antigen is known. Overlapping HIV-1 Gag 15-mer peptides at approximately 1 ug per peptide per mL were used. Sorting of responding CD4+ T cells relied on upregulated CD40 ligand together with CD69. The immunoSEQ assay was version 4, run in survey mode. TCRdb's copy holds only in-frame clones and misses some; the assay was immunoSEQ multiplex PCR. The repertoire holds fewer than 15,000 clones, with about 70% as singletons. The sequenced sample was CD4+ T cells sorted from PBMCs after roughly 18-hour stimulation, obtained from a patient who received antiretroviral therapy. The receptor source for this set is an adult man with HIV who was CMV-seropositive.

The chain joins TRBV19 to TRBJ1-5, with 11 bases identical to TRBD1. Trimming removed 5 bases from V and 2 bases from J; junction bases left unmatched: 11. The CDR3 contains 18 residues. Germline CDR1 and CDR2: LNHDA and SQIVND (reference sequence). The CDR3 is CASSSNGQGASRNQPQHF. The DNA of the CDR3 is TGTGCCAGTAGTTCGAACGGACAGGGGGCGAGTCGCAATCAGCCCCAGCATTTT.

The chain links TRBV3-1 (or the pseudogene TRBV3-2) to TRBJ1-2; D unresolved. This CDR3 is built from 12 residues. From germline, CDR1 is LGHDT and CDR2 YNNKEL (reference sequence). Trimming took 1 base from V and 2 from J, leaving 2 bases between them. The CDR3: CASSQGNYGYTF. The CDR3 coding sequence is TGTGCCAGCAGCCAAGGAAACTATGGCTACACCTTC.

V usage is TRBV29-1 and J usage is TRBJ2-3; D not resolved. V dropped 4 bases and J dropped 4 bases, with 21 bases sitting between them. The CDR3 runs to 16 residues. The germline V gene has CDR1 SQVTM and CDR2 ANQGSEA. The CDR3 coding sequence is TGCAGCGTTGGAAGTCGGGCGTTAATGGTGGCAGATACGCAGTATTTT. Amino acids: CSVGSRALMVADTQYF.

The rearrangement links TRBV7-9 to TRBJ1-1, with D unresolved. Germline V lookup: CDR1 SEHNR, CDR2 FQNEAQ (reference sequence). Trimming shortened V by 1 base and J by 1 base, and 7 bases separated the two germline ends. This CDR3 comprises 14 residues. As DNA, the CDR3 is TGTGCCAGCAGCTTAGAACGGTCGAACACTGAAGCTTTCTTT. Encoded protein: CASSLERSNTEAFF.

The CDR3 DNA reads TGTGCCAGCAGCTTACGAAGGGGAAACACCATATATTTT. Protein: CASSLRRGNTIYF. The V and J genes are TRBV7-2 and TRBJ1-3; no clear D gene. The CDR3 length is 13 residues. CDR1 is SGHTA, CDR2 FQGNSA, per germline. The ends were cut back, 2 bases at V and 4 bases at J, with 6 bases in the middle.

This clone was seen more than once but under ten times. The V and J genes are TRBV19 and TRBJ2-1; D may match TRBD1 or TRBD2 (6 bases each). This CDR3 is built from 16 residues. From germline, CDR1 is LNHDA and CDR2 SQIVND (reference sequence). V lost 4 bases to trimming and J lost 6 bases, with 19 bases between them. The CDR3 loop is CASSTLTGSTSNEQFF. CDR3 in DNA: TGTGCCAGTAGTACCCTGACAGGCTCGACTAGCAATGAGCAGTTCTTC. Looking up the rest from reference TRBV19 and TRBJ2-1 gives the full variable domain: DGGITQSPKYLFRKEGQNVTLSCEQNLNHDAMYWYRQDPGQGLRLIYYSQIVNDFQKGDIAEGYSVSREKKESFPLTVTSAQKNPTAFYLCASSTLTGSTSNEQFFGPGTRLTVL.

This sequence joins TRBV27 and TRBJ1-1; 8 nucleotides align to TRBD1. Germline CDR1 reads MNHEY; CDR2 reads SMNVEV (reference sequence). The CDR3 covers 12 residues. The ends lost 6 bases at V and 8 bases at J; junction bases unmatched: 5. CDR3 region: CASRIDRGEAFF. CDR3 nucleotide sequence: TGTGCCAGCAGGATAGACAGGGGCGAAGCTTTCTTT.

The rearrangement joins TRBV20-1 to TRBJ1-2; 9 positions agree with TRBD1. The V segment lost 3 bases and the J segment 9 bases; nucleotides outside the gene matches: 11. Germline V CDR1 and CDR2: DFQATT, SNEGSKA (reference sequence). The CDR3 sequence is 14 residues long. The CDR3, as DNA: TGCAGTGCTAGTATGGACAGGGGCGGTAGTCGCTACACCTTC. This translates into CSASMDRGGSRYTF.

V and J are TRBV29-1 and TRBJ2-3; 14 nucleotides match TRBD2. CDR1 and CDR2 (germline): SQVTM, ANQGSEA. This CDR3 region has 14 residues. The V and J ends lost 7 bases and 5 bases, in that order; junction bases with no gene match: 5. The CDR3 sequence is CSASGTSGGDTQYF. The DNA of the CDR3 is TGCAGCGCCTCCGGGACTAGCGGGGGAGATACGCAGTATTTT.

This chain connects TRBV6-6 to TRBJ1-6; D gene uncertain. V was pared by 6 bases and J by 10 bases, with 16 bases between. The CDR3 totals 14 residues. Germline lookup yields CDR1 MNHNY and CDR2 SVGAGI (reference sequence). The CDR3 loop reads CASRLSNPASPLHF. Here the CDR3 DNA reads TGTGCCAGCAGACTAAGTAACCCGGCGTCACCCCTCCACTTT.

This clone showed up just a few times. A junction end diverges from the germline sequence, so it may reflect a read error. The chain employs TRBV6-2 or TRBV6-3 and TRBJ1-5, with D possibly being TRBD1 (6 bases). The CDR3 spans 13 residues. Germline V gene data show CDR1 as MNHEY and CDR2 as SVGEGT. In DNA, the CDR3 is TGTGCCAGCAGTAGGCGTTCGAGGATCGGACAGCGTTTT. Translation: CASSRRSRIGQRF.

The CDR3 loop is CATSSRDLRTDTQYF. The CDR3 DNA follows: TGTGCCACCAGCAGCCGGGACCTCAGGACCGATACGCAGTATTTT. This chain joins TRBV15 and TRBJ2-3, with D tentatively TRBD1 or TRBD2 (5 bases each). The V end lost 3 bases, the J end lost 6 bases, and 16 bases lay between the germline ends. This CDR3 region has 15 residues. CDR1 is LNHNV and CDR2 is YYDKDF in the germline V gene (reference sequence). Full variable domain (outside the CDR3, taken from reference TRBV15 and TRBJ2-3): DAMVIQNPRYQVTQFGKPVTLSCSQTLNHNVMYWYQQKSSQAPKLLFHYYDKDFNNEADTPDNFQSRRPNTSFCFLDIRSPGLGDTAMYLCATSSRDLRTDTQYFGPGTRLTVL.

This chain connects TRBV7-8 to TRBJ1-6; 8 nucleotides match TRBD1. V was clipped by 1 base and J by 10 bases; unmatched bases: 12. The germline V gene encodes CDR1 SGHVS and CDR2 FQNEAQ. The CDR3 length is 17 residues. The CDR3 spells CASSLVGQGYFGSPLHF. In DNA form, the CDR3 reads TGTGCCAGCAGCTTAGTCGGACAGGGTTATTTCGGCTCACCCCTCCACTTT.

The V and J genes are TRBV9 and TRBJ2-5; unclear D gene. The CDR3 is 13 amino acids. CDR1 is SGDLS and CDR2 is YYNGEE in the germline V gene. V lost 5 bases to trimming and J lost 5 bases, with 13 bases between them. DNA for the CDR3: TGTGCCAGCAGTCTCTCGCGTGAGGAGACCCAGTACTTC. Its protein product is CASSLSREETQYF.

By share of the sample, this clone is medium-sized. This chain connects TRBV6-6 to TRBJ2-1; no firm D call. CDR1 MNHNY and CDR2 SVGAGI come from the germline V gene (reference sequence). The CDR3 loop spans 13 amino acids. Trimming removed 6 bases at V and 4 bases at J, with 10 bases between. CDR3 sequence: CASSSASYNEQFF. The CDR3 DNA reads TGTGCCAGCAGCTCAGCCTCGTACAATGAGCAGTTCTTC.

By share, this clone counts as medium-sized. The chain carries TRBV2 and TRBJ2-3; a weak D match, TRBD2 (5 bases). The CDR3 loop spans 13 amino acids. V was pared by 0 bases and J by 8 bases, with 9 bases between. Looked up from germline, CDR1 is SNHLY and CDR2 is FYNNEI. CDR3 bases: TGTGCCAGCAGTGAAGCGCGGGTGGGTACGCAGTATTTT. Protein sequence: CASSEARVGTQYF. Full variable domain (remainder filled in from reference TRBV2 and TRBJ2-3): EPEVTQTPSHQVTQMGQEVILRCVPISNHLYFYWYRQILGQKVEFLVSFYNNEISEKSEIFDDQFSVERPDGSNFTLKIRSTKLEDSAMYFCASSEARVGTQYFGPGTRLTVL.